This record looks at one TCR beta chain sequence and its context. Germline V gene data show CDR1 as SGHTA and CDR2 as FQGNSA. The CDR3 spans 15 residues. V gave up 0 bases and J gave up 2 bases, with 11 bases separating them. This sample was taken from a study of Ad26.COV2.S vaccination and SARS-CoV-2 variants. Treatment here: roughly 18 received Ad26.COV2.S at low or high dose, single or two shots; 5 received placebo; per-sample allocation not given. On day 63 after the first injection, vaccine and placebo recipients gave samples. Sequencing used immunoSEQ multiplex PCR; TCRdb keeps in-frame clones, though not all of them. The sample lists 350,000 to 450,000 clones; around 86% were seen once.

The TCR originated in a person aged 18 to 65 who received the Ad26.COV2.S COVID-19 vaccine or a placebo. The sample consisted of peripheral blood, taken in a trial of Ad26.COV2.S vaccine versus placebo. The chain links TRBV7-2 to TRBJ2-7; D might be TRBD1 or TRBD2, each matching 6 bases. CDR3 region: CASSLAGGPPYEQYF. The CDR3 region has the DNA TGTGCCAGCAGCTTAGCGGGGGGCCCGCCCTACGAGCAGTACTTC.